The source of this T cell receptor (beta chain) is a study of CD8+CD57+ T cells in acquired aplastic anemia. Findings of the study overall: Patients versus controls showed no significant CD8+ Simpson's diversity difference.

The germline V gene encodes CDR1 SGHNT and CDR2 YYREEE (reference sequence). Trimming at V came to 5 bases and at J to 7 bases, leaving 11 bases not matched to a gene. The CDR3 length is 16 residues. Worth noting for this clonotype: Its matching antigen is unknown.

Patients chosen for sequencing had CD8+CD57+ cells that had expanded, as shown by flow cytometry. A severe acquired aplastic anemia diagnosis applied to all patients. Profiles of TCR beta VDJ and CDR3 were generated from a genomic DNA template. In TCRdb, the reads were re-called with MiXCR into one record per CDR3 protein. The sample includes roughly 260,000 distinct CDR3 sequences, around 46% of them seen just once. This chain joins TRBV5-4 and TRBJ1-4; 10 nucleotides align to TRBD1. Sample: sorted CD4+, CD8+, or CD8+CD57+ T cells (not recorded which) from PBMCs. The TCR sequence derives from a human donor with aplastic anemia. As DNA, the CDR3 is TGTGCCAGCAGTTACCGGGACAGGGGATCTTCTGAAAAACTGTTTTTT. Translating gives CASSYRDRGSSEKLFF.